This T cell receptor beta chain was recovered during a study of tumor and adjacent non-tumor tissue in lung cancer. Background on the study: Some 3.9 million productive TCRbeta reads were obtained per sample on average.

Study-level points and caveats: Normal lung showed higher cumulative top 100 clone frequency than tumor. TCR diversity was significantly greater in tumor than normal lung tissue.

Three rounds of nested PCR, following a modified ARM-PCR protocol, produced the TCRbeta library. MiXCR, applied by TCRdb to the multiplex PCR reads, yields one record per CDR3 protein. The sample lists under 95,000 distinct CDR3 sequences, about 66% occurring once. The V gene lost 4 bases and the J gene lost 3 bases, with 13 bases spanning the gap. Per germline, CDR1 MDHEN and CDR2 SYDVKM. The CDR3 contains 14 residues. As regards this clonotype: The target antigen is unknown. This sequence may be a read error, since a much larger clone differs from it by one base.

This sample's RNA came from whole unsorted tissue. The TCR comes from a man between 60 and 75 years old with non-small cell lung cancer. Sequences were obtained from lung tumor tissue. The chain carries TRBV28 and TRBJ2-7; no clear D. The CDR3 spells CASSSVALFYEQYF. The CDR3 DNA reads as TGTGCCAGCAGTTCCGTGGCCCTATTCTACGAGCAGTACTTC.